A selection of T cell receptor beta chains follows, all from one sample in a study of blood T cell repertoires in COVID-19. Clones were sequenced by immunoSEQ multiplex PCR, and TCRdb holds only the in-frame ones, with some missing. The sample lists 150,000 to 200,000 clones; more than 65% were seen once. The sample consisted of PBMCs or T cells enriched from blood (not recorded which). These receptors were obtained from a man aged 50 or older who had recovered from COVID-19. Each CDR3 is given with its conserved first and last residue. Fields, in order: D gene, J gene, clone size, V gene, CDR3 DNA, CDR3 protein. A D gene is named only where the DNA matches it firmly. Size tells how often a clone was seen (once, few, many) or the class of an expanded clone, and some rows leave it out.

>TRBD1|TRBJ1-4|-|TRBV5-8
TGTGCCAGCAGGGGCAGACAGGGAGATGAAAAACTGTTTTTT
CASRGRQGDEKLFF
>-|TRBJ1-1|-|TRBV10-1
TGCGCCAGCAGTGCGCGGGGAGACGGAGCTTTCTTT
CASSARGDGAFF
>-|TRBJ1-4|-|TRBV2
TGTGCCAGCAGGGAAACAGGGACAACTAATGAAAAACTGTTTTTT
CASRETGTTNEKLFF
>-|TRBJ2-7|-|TRBV3-1/TRBV3-2
TGTGCCAGCAGCCCTCAAACCCCGATGGCCGAGCAGTACTTC
CASSPQTPMAEQYF
>-|TRBJ2-3|-|TRBV29-1
TGCAGCGTTGAAGAAGGCGGGGGCACGGGCGTAGATACGCAGTATTTT
CSVEEGGGTGVDTQYF
>-|TRBJ1-6|-|TRBV3-1/TRBV3-2
TGTGCCAGCAGCCAAGATACAGGGAGAAATTCACCCCTCCACTTT
CASSQDTGRNSPLHF
>-|TRBJ2-7|-|TRBV25-1
TGTGCCAGCAGTGAATATTTAGGGGATTTCTTGAAGTACTTC
CASSEYLGDFLKYF
>TRBD2|TRBJ2-4|-|TRBV3-1/TRBV3-2
TGTGCCAGCAGCCCCTTATTGGCGGGAGGCCAAAACATTCAGTACTTC
CASSPLLAGGQNIQYF
>-|TRBJ2-7|few|TRBV7-9
TGTGCCAGCAGCTTACCAGAGGCCAGCTTCTACGAGCAGTACTTC
CASSLPEASFYEQYF
>TRBD1|TRBJ1-1|-|TRBV3-1/TRBV3-2
TGTGCCAGCAGCGGGACAGAAGAAGCTTTCTTT
CASSGTEEAFF
>-|TRBJ2-7|few|TRBV6-5
TGTGCCAGCATCGAACAAGATTTATCCTACGAGCAGTACTTC
CASIEQDLSYEQYF
>TRBD2|TRBJ2-1|many|TRBV24-1
TGTGCCACCAGTGAATACGTCGCCAGCGGGAGTAGCAATGAGCAGTTCTTC
CATSEYVASGSSNEQFF
>-|TRBJ1-3|once|TRBV11-1
TGTGCCAGCAGCTTAGGTCCGGGGACTGGAAACACCATATATTTT
CASSLGPGTGNTIYF
>TRBD1|TRBJ2-1|-|TRBV7-3
TGTGCCAGCAGCCTGTCGGGGACAGGCTACAATGAGCAGTTCTTC
CASSLSGTGYNEQFF
>TRBD2|TRBJ2-2|few|TRBV4-1
TGCGCCAGCAGCCAGGGGATGGTGGGACTACTCAAGTACGGGGAGCTGTTTTTT
CASSQGMVGLLKYGELFF
>TRBD1|TRBJ1-1|-|TRBV13
TGTGCCAGCAGCTTAGGACCAGGGGCAGGGGGACTGGTGAACACTGAAGCTTTCTTT
CASSLGPGAGGLVNTEAFF
>TRBD1|TRBJ1-3|-|TRBV28
TGTGCCAGCGGAGGGACAGGGGCTACTGGAAACACCATATATTTT
CASGGTGATGNTIYF
>-|TRBJ2-7|-|TRBV2
TGTGCCAGCACTGCCGGACCAGGGGCTTCCTACGAGCAGTACTTC
CASTAGPGASYEQYF
>-|TRBJ2-6|-|TRBV6-5
TGTGCCAGCAAGGGGACTGGGGCCAACGTCCTGACTTTC
CASKGTGANVLTF
>TRBD2|TRBJ2-3|-|TRBV6-5
TGTGCCAGCAGTTACCCCTTAGCGGGGGGCAGTGTTACGCAGTATTTT
CASSYPLAGGSVTQYF
>TRBD1|TRBJ1-6|-|TRBV3-1/TRBV3-2
TGTGCCAGCAGCCAAGGGTGGACAGGGGTAGGCTCACCCCTCCACTTT
CASSQGWTGVGSPLHF
>TRBD1|TRBJ2-6|-|TRBV5-1
TGCGCCAGCAGCTCTACTCCGGGACAGGGCTCTGGGGCCAACGTCCTGACTTTC
CASSSTPGQGSGANVLTF
>TRBD1|TRBJ2-5|-|TRBV5-1
TGCGCCAGCAGCCCAGACCTAGACAGGGCCGTAGAGACCCAGTACTTC
CASSPDLDRAVETQYF
>TRBD1|TRBJ2-7|once|TRBV14
TGTGCCAGCAGCCGGGGACAGGGGACCTACGAGCAGTACTTC
CASSRGQGTYEQYF
>-|TRBJ2-5|-|TRBV5-1
TGCGCCAGCAGTCCCGCGGGCTTGGAGACCCAGTACTTC
CASSPAGLETQYF
>TRBD2|TRBJ2-1|-|TRBV7-6
TGTGCCAGCAGCTCCAGGAGTCTAGCGGGAACCCGGGGCGCCTACAATGAGCAGTTCTTC
CASSSRSLAGTRGAYNEQFF
>-|TRBJ1-2|-|TRBV28
TGTGCCAGCAGAAGCCCCGGTCGGGGTATCATTGACTATGGCTACACCTTC
CASRSPGRGIIDYGYTF
>TRBD2|TRBJ2-5|few|TRBV18
TGTGCCAGCTCACCACCTAGCGGGGCCAAGGCCCAGTACTTC
CASSPPSGAKAQYF
>-|TRBJ2-6|-|TRBV19
TGTGCCAGTAGTATTGGACTTTTCTCTGGGGCCAACGTCCTGACTTTC
CASSIGLFSGANVLTF
>-|TRBJ2-1|-|TRBV9
TGTGCCAGCAGCGTAGGCACTAGTAGCAACAATGAGCAGTTCTTC
CASSVGTSSNNEQFF
>TRBD1|TRBJ2-3|-|TRBV5-1
TGCGCCAGCAGAGGGGGACAGGGGGAGTATACGCAGTATTTT
CASRGGQGEYTQYF
>-|TRBJ1-1|once|TRBV7-8
TGTGCCAGCAGCTTAGGGGCAGCTGAAGCTTTCTTT
CASSLGAAEAFF
>-|TRBJ2-7|-|TRBV29-1
TGCAGCGTCGGGGGGCAAAAGGAGCAGTACTTC
CSVGGQKEQYF
>TRBD2|TRBJ2-3|-|TRBV11-2
TGTGCCAGCAGCTTAGTTATTAGCGGGGGGGCAACAGATACGCAGTATTTT
CASSLVISGGATDTQYF
>TRBD1|TRBJ2-5|-|TRBV28
TGTGCCAGCAGTCGACAGGGTGAAGAGACCCAGTACTTC
CASSRQGEETQYF
>-|TRBJ2-3|-|TRBV12-3/TRBV12-4
TGTGCCAGCAACCCCCAGCGGGATACGCAGTATTTT
CASNPQRDTQYF
>-|TRBJ2-2|-|TRBV7-3
TGTGCCAGCAGCTCAAGAACAGAGTACACCGGGGAGCTGTTTTTT
CASSSRTEYTGELFF
>TRBD2|TRBJ2-3|-|TRBV5-5
TGTGCCAGCAGCTTGTATGGCGGGAGGGTCACAGATACGCAGTATTTT
CASSLYGGRVTDTQYF
>-|TRBJ2-7|-|TRBV28
TGTGCCAGCAGAGTACAGGGCTACGAGCAGTACTTC
CASRVQGYEQYF
>TRBD2|TRBJ2-2|-|TRBV11-1
TGTGCCAGCAGCCGGACTAGCTCCCACACCGGGGAGCTGTTTTTT
CASSRTSSHTGELFF
>-|TRBJ1-4|-|TRBV28
TGTGCCAGCAGGGACAGAGAAAAACTGTTTTTT
CASRDREKLFF
>TRBD1|TRBJ2-5|-|TRBV7-9
TGTGCCAGCAGCCCGACATCCGGGACAGGGAGGGGAGAGACCCAGTACTTC
CASSPTSGTGRGETQYF
>TRBD1|TRBJ2-7|-|TRBV4-2
TGTGCCAGCAGCCAACCCCTGGGGACAGGGGAGTACGAGCAGTACTTC
CASSQPLGTGEYEQYF
>-|TRBJ1-3|-|TRBV5-6
TGTGCCAGCAGCCCCTCTGGGTGGGCGAAGGGAAACACCATATATTTT
CASSPSGWAKGNTIYF
>-|TRBJ2-1|-|TRBV1
TGCACCAGCAGCCAAGATTGGAACCCCAGGGAGCAGTTCTTC
CTSSQDWNPREQFF
>-|TRBJ2-1|-|TRBV15
TGTGCCACCAGCAGAGACCTAGGGGGGGACAATGAGCAGTTCTTC
CATSRDLGGDNEQFF
>-|TRBJ2-1|few|TRBV19
TGTGCCAGTACCAAGGAGGGCTTTGAGCAGTTCTTC
CASTKEGFEQFF
>TRBD2|TRBJ2-2|-|TRBV24-1
TGTGCCACCAGTGCCAGGACTAGTTGGACCGGGGAGCTGTTTTTT
CATSARTSWTGELFF
>-|TRBJ2-3|-|TRBV7-2
TGTGCCAGCAGCTTAGTTGATAGCAATACGCAGTATTTT
CASSLVDSNTQYF
>-|TRBJ1-1|-|TRBV29-1
TGCAGCGTTTGGAGACCCGGGGGCACTGAAGCTTTCTTT
CSVWRPGGTEAFF
>-|TRBJ1-4|-|TRBV5-5
TGTGCCAGCAGGCTCCTAGAGGGTCAGGCAACTAATGAAAAACTGTTTTTT
CASRLLEGQATNEKLFF